This TCR beta chain was sequenced during a study of cytomegalovirus exposure and HLA in healthy donors. General observations from the study: Researchers catalogued over 150 TCR beta chains as cytomegalovirus-associated. Common viral pathogens seemed to be connected with several of the most significant clusters, according to a later analysis. Rare sequences made up most TCRs, while some public TCRs were found in many donors. A later analysis linked a missense DCLRE1C variant to TCR beta V- and J-gene trimming.

The CDR3 extends over 15 amino acids. V lost 0 bases and J lost 5; bases outside the gene matches: 8. Germline CDR1 SGDLS, CDR2 YYNGEE. The PCR employed 60 Vbeta primers together with 13 Jbeta primers. Assay used: immunoSEQ multiplex PCR; TCRdb lists only in-frame clones, some missing. The sample consists of roughly 180,000 clones, 8.5% to 10% of them appearing once. Worth noting for this clone: Its antigen is unknown.

This sequence was found in a woman in her twenties or thirties in good health and CMV-seropositive. The chain is built from TRBV9 and TRBJ2-7; 7 nucleotides match TRBD1. Sequences were obtained from PBMCs. The CDR3 loop is CASSVENRGHHEQYF. In nucleotides, the CDR3 is TGTGCCAGCAGCGTAGAAAACAGGGGTCACCACGAGCAGTACTTC.